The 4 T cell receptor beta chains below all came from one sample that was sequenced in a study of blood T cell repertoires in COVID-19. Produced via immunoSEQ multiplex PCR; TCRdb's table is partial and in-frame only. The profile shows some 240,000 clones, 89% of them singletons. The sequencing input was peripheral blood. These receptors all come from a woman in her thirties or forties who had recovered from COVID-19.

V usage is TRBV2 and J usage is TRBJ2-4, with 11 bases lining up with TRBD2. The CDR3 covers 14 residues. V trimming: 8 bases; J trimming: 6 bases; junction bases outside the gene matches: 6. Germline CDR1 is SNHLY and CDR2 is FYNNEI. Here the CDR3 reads CASCPSGGTNIQYF. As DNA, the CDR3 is TGTGCCAGCTGTCCTAGCGGGGGGACAAACATTCAGTACTTC.

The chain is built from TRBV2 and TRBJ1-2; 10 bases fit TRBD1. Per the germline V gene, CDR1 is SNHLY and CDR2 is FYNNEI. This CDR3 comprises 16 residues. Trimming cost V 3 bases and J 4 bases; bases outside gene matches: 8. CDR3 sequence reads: CASSDDRGRFAYGYTF. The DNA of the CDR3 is TGTGCCAGCAGTGATGACAGGGGGCGTTTTGCCTATGGCTACACCTTC. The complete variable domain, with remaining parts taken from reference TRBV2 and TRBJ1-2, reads EPEVTQTPSHQVTQMGQEVILRCVPISNHLYFYWYRQILGQKVEFLVSFYNNEISEKSEIFDDQFSVERPDGSNFTLKIRSTKLEDSAMYFCASSDDRGRFAYGYTFGSGTRLTVV.

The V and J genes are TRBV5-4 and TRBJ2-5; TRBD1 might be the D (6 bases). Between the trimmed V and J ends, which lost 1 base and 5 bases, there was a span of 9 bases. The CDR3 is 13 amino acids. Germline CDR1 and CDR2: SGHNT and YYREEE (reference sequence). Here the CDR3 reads CASSLQGGETQYF. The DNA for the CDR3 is TGTGCCAGCAGCTTGCAAGGGGGTGAGACCCAGTACTTC.

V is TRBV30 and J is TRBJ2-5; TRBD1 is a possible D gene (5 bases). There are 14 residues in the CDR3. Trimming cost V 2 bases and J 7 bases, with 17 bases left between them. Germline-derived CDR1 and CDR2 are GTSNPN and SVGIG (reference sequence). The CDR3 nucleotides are TGTGCCTGGAGTCCCCAGGGATCCTGGGGGACCCAGTACTTC. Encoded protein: CAWSPQGSWGTQYF. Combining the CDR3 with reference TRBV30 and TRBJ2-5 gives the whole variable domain SQTIHQWPATLVQPVGSPLSLECTVEGTSNPNLYWYRQAAGRGLQLLFYSVGIGQISSEVPQNLSASRPQDRQFILSSKKLLLSDSGFYLCAWSPQGSWGTQYFGPGTRLLVL.